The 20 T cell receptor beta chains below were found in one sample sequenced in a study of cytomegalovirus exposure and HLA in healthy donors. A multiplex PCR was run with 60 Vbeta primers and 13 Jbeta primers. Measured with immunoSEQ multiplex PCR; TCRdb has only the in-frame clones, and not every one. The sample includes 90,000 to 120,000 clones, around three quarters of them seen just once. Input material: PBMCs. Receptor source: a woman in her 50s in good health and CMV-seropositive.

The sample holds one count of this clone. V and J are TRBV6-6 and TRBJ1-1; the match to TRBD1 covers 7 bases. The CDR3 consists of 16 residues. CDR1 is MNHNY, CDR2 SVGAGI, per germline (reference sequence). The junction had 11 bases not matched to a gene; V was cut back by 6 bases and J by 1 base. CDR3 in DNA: TGTGCCAGCAGACCGAAGACAGGGTTCGGGAACACTGAAGCTTTCTTT. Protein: CASRPKTGFGNTEAFF.

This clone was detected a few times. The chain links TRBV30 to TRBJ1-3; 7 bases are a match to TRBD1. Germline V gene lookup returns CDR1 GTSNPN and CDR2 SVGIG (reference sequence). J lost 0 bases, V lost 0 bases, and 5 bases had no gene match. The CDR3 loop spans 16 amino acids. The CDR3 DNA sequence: TGTGCCTGGAGTGTATCAGGGGGAATCTCTGGAAACACCATATATTTT. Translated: CAWSVSGGISGNTIYF.

The CDR3 sequence is CASSPGGGDIQYF. CDR3 sequence (DNA): TGTGCCAGCAGCCCCGGGGGGGGTGACATTCAGTACTTC. The chain uses TRBV9 and TRBJ2-4, with 8 bases that match TRBD2. The CDR3 contains 13 residues. Trimming at V came to 4 bases and at J to 8 bases, leaving 5 bases not matched to a gene. Germline assignment: CDR1 SGDLS and CDR2 YYNGEE.

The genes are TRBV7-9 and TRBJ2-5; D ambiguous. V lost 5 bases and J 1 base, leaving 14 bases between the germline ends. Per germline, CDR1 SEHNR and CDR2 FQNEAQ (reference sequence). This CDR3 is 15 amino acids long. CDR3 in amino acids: CASSISTASQETQYF. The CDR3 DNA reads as TGTGCCAGCAGCATCTCCACTGCCTCCCAAGAGACCCAGTACTTC. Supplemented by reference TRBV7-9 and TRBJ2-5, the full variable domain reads DTGVSQNPRHKITKRGQNVTFRCDPISEHNRLYWYRQTLGQGPEFLTYFQNEAQLEKSRLLSDRFSAERPKGSFSTLEIQRTEQGDSAMYLCASSISTASQETQYFGPGTRLLVL.

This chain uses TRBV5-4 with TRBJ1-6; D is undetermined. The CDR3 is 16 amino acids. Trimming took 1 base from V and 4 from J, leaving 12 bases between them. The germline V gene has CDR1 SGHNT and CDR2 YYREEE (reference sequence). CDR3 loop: CASSLRGYGYNSPLHF. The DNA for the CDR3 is TGTGCCAGCAGCTTGAGAGGGTACGGGTATAATTCACCCCTCCACTTT.

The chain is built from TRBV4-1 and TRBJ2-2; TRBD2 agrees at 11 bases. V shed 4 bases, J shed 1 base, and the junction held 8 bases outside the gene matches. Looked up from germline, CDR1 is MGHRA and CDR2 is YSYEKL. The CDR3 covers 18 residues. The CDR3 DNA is TGCGCCAGCAGCCCTCAAAGGGGGACTAGCGGGAACACCGGGGAGCTGTTTTTT. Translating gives CASSPQRGTSGNTGELFF.

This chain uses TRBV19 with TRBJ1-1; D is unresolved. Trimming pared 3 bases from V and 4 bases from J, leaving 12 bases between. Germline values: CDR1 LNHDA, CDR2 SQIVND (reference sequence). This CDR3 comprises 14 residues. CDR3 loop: CASSMREGGTEAFF. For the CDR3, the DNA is TGTGCCAGTAGTATGAGGGAAGGCGGCACTGAAGCTTTCTTT.

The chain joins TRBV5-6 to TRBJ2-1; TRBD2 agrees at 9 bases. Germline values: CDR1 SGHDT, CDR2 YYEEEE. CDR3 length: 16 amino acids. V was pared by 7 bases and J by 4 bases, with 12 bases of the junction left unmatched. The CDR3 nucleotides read TGTGCCAGCGGCTCAGGGAGGACTAGCGAATACAATGAGCAGTTCTTC. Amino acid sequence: CASGSGRTSEYNEQFF.

CDR3 protein: CASTLLASVPDTQYF. The CDR3 bases are TGTGCCAGCACCTTACTAGCCTCGGTACCGGATACGCAGTATTTT. The chain employs TRBV2 and TRBJ2-3, with a weak D call TRBD2 (6 bases). The CDR3 is 15 amino acids. V lost 7 bases to trimming and J lost 6 bases, with 20 bases between them. Germline V gene data show CDR1 as SNHLY and CDR2 as FYNNEI.

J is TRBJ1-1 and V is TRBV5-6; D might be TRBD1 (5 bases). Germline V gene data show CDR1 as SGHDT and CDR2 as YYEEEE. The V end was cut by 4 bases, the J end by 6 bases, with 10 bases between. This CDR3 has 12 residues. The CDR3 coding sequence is TGTGCCAGCAGCCCAGGGTTCGCTGAAGCTTTCTTT. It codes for CASSPGFAEAFF.

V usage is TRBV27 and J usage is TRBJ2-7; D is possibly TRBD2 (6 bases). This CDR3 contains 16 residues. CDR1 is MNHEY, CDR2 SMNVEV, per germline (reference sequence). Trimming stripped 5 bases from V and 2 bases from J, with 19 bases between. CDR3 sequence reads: CASSPRDFPLAYEQYF. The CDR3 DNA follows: TGTGCCAGCAGTCCACGGGACTTCCCCCTCGCCTACGAGCAGTACTTC.

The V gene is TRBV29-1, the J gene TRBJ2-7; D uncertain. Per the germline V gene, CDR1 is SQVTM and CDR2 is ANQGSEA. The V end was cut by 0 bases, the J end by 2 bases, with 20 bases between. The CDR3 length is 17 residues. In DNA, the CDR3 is TGCAGCGTTGAAGAACCCCCGAGGAGTGGATTAACCTACGAGCAGTACTTC. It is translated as CSVEEPPRSGLTYEQYF.

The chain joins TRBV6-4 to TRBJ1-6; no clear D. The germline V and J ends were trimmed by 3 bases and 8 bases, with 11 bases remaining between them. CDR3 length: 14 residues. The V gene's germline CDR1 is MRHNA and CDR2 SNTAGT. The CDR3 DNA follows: TGTGCCAGCAGTGATAGGAGGTTAGATTCACCCCTCCACTTT. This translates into CASSDRRLDSPLHF.

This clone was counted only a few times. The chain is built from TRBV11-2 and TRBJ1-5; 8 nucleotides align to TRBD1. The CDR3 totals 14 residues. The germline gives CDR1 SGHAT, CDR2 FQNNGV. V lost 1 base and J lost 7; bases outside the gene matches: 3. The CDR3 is CASSLVQGEQPQHF. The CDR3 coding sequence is TGTGCCAGCAGCTTAGTACAGGGGGAACAGCCCCAGCATTTT.

The CDR3 protein is CASRQGAYEQYF. The CDR3 nucleotides are TGTGCCAGCAGACAGGGGGCCTACGAGCAGTACTTC. The J gene is TRBJ2-7, the V gene TRBV19; 9 bases are a match to TRBD1. J lost 2 bases, V lost 9 bases, and 2 bases had no gene match. This CDR3 has 12 residues. The V gene's germline CDR1 is LNHDA and CDR2 SQIVND (reference sequence).

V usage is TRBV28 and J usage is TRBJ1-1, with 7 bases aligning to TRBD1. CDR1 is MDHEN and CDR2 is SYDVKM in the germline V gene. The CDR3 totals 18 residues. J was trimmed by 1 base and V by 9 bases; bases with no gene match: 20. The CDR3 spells CASDRGVRTGTTNTEAFF. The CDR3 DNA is TGTGCCAGTGACCGGGGAGTACGGACAGGCACTACGAACACTGAAGCTTTCTTT.

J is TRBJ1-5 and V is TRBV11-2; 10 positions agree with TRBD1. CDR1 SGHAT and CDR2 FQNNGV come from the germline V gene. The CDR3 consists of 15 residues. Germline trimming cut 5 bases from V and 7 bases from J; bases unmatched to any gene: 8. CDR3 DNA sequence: TGTGCCAGCAGCCGGGGACAGGGGATGGTGCAGCCCCAGCATTTT. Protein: CASSRGQGMVQPQHF.

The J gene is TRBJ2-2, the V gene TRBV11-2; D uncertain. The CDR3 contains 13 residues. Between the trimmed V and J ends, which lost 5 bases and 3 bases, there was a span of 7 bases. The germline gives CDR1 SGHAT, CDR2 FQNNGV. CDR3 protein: CASSRSYTGELFF. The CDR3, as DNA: TGTGCCAGCAGCCGCAGTTACACCGGGGAGCTGTTTTTT.

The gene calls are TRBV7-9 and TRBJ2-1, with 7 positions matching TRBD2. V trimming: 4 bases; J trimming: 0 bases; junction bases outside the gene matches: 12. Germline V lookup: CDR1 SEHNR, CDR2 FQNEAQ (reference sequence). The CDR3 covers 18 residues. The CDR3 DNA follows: TGTGCCAGCAGCTCCTCGTCCGGGACTACCTACTCCTACAATGAGCAGTTCTTC. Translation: CASSSSSGTTYSYNEQFF.

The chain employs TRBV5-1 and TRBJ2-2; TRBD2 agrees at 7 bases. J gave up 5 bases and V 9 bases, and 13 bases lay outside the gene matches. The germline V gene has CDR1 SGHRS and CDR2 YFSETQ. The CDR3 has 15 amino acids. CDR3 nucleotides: TGCGCCACCCGAGTCGGGGAGGGGCGTACCGGGGAGCTGTTTTTT. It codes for CATRVGEGRTGELFF.